A single sample is the source of the 4 T cell receptor beta chains below, sequenced in a study of cytomegalovirus exposure and HLA in healthy donors. The PCR had 60 Vbeta and 13 Jbeta primers. The data were produced by immunoSEQ multiplex PCR, yet TCRdb's version contains in-frame clones alone and is incomplete. The sample consists of roughly 190,000 clones, about four fifths of them appearing once. Sequenced material: PBMCs. These receptors were taken from a woman aged 45-65 years in good health and CMV-seropositive.

This rearrangement joins TRBV5-1 to TRBJ2-1; 14 nucleotides match TRBD2. The J segment lost 10 bases and the V segment lost 4 bases, leaving 10 bases of the junction unmatched. The CDR3 totals 16 residues. Per germline, CDR1 SGHRS and CDR2 YFSETQ. Written as DNA, the CDR3 is TGCGCCAGCAGCCCGGGACTAGCGGGGGCCCTCGTGGAGCAGTTCTTC. Protein product: CASSPGLAGALVEQFF.

J is TRBJ2-7 and V is TRBV4-3; D gene uncertain. CDR3 length: 16 amino acids. Trimming removed 4 bases from V and 4 bases from J, with 20 bases in between. Per the germline V gene, CDR1 is LGHNA and CDR2 is YSLEER. CDR3 bases: TGCGCCAGCAGCCCATACCCCCCCAGGCCGGCGTACGAGCAGTACTTC. This gives the protein CASSPYPPRPAYEQYF.

The chain uses TRBV5-4 and TRBJ1-4; unclear D gene. Trimming pared 4 bases from V and 8 bases from J, leaving 12 bases between. The germline gives CDR1 SGHNT, CDR2 YYREEE (reference sequence). The CDR3 spans 13 residues. CDR3 in amino acids: CASSQERREKLFF. CDR3 in DNA: TGTGCCAGCAGCCAAGAAAGGAGGGAAAAACTGTTTTTT.

This sequence joins TRBV7-3 and TRBJ1-2; tentative D call: TRBD1 (5 bases). The CDR3 length is 13 residues. Trimming left V 5 bases short and J 6 bases short, with 13 bases between. CDR1 and CDR2 (germline): SGHTA, FQGTGA. CDR3 residues: CASSRGGGDGYTF. Written as DNA, the CDR3 is TGTGCCAGCAGCCGCGGTGGGGGGGATGGCTACACCTTC.